This T cell receptor beta chain was retrieved from a study of STAT3 mutations in large granular lymphocyte leukemia. Study results and limitations: Every T-cell large granular lymphocyte leukemia patient had at least one immunodominant TCR beta clonotype. Samples missed the first appearance of the clone.

Note on this clone: As yet, its antigen is unknown.

Germline values: CDR1 SGHRS, CDR2 YFSETQ. V was trimmed by 6 bases and J by 4 bases, leaving 19 bases between them. The CDR3 spans 15 residues. Assay: immunoSEQ multiplex PCR; the TCRdb copy retains only in-frame clones and omits some. Of some 2,000 clones in the sample, more than 60% are singletons; the top ten hold roughly 56%. This receptor was taken from a middle-aged man with T-cell large granular lymphocyte leukemia. Some clones in this sample may be carry-over from other donors' samples. The sample consisted of peripheral blood mononuclear cells. This sequence joins TRBV5-1 and TRBJ1-2; maybe TRBD1 (5 bases). CDR3 residues: CASTPAAGQVYGYTF. The CDR3 DNA reads TGCGCCAGCACGCCGGCGGCAGGACAAGTCTATGGCTACACCTTC.